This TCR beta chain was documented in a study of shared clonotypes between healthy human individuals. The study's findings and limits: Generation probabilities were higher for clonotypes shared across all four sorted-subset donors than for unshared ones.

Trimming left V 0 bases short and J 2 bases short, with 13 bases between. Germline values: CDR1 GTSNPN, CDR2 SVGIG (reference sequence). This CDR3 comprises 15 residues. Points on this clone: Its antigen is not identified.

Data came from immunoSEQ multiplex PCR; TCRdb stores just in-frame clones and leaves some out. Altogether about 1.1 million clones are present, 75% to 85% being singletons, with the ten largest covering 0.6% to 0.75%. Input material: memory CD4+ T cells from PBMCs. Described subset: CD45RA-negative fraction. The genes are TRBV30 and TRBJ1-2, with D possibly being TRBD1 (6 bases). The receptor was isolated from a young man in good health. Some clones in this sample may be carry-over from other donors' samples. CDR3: CAWSVPDRRNYGYTF. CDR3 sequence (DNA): TGTGCCTGGAGTGTACCAGACAGGCGAAACTATGGCTACACCTTC.